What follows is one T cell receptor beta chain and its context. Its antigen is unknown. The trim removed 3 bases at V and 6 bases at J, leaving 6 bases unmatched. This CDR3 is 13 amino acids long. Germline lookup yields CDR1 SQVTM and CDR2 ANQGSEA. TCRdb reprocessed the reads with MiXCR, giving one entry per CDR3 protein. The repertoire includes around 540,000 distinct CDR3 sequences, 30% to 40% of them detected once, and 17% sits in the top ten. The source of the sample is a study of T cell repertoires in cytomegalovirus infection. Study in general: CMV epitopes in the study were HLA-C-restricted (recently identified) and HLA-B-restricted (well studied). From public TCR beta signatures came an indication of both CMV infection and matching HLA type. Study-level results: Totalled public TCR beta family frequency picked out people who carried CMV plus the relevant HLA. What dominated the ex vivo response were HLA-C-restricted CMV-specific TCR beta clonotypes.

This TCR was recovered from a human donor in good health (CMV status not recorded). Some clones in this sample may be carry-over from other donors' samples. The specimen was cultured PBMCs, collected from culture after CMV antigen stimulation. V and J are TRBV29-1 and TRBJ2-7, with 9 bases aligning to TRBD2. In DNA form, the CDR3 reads TGCAGCGTTGATTCTAGCGGGAACGGCGAGCAGTACTTC. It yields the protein CSVDSSGNGEQYF.